This TCR beta chain is from a study of radiotherapy plus CTLA-4 blockade in lung cancer. Study at large: Of the patients, roughly 20% showed objective responses and about 30% attained disease control.

As to this clone: Its antigen is currently unknown.

The repertoire was sequenced with immunoSEQ multiplex PCR; TCRdb's copy has only in-frame clones and lacks some. The data contain around 45,000 clones, 55% to 80% of them singletons. Study observations and caveats: Among reported predictors of response, early blood T cell clone dynamics with interferon-beta performed best. In blood, tumor-derived TCR clones expanded after radiotherapy plus ipilimumab.

Specimen: peripheral blood, collected from a patient treated with radiotherapy plus ipilimumab. This TCR derives from a human donor with non-small cell lung cancer who had a complete response to radiotherapy plus ipilimumab.

The CDR3 spells CASSDFVGGSDGYTF. Here the CDR3 DNA reads TGTGCCAGCAGTGATTTTGTGGGGGGTTCAGATGGCTACACCTTC. The chain carries TRBV6-1 and TRBJ1-2; perhaps TRBD1 as D (5 bases). The CDR3 is made up of 15 amino acids. Looked up from germline, CDR1 is MNHNS and CDR2 is SASEGT. Trimming cost V 3 bases and J 6 bases, with 17 bases left between them.